This T cell receptor (beta chain) was documented in a study of shared clonotypes between healthy human individuals. To note about this clone: Its antigen is as yet unknown.

The data were produced by immunoSEQ multiplex PCR, yet TCRdb's version contains in-frame clones alone and is incomplete. The top ten clones hold around 0.38% of a sample with about 2.3 million clones, 85% to 95% of them seen once. Findings and limits, study-wide: Relative to clonotypes present in all four donors, those not shared had lower generation probabilities.

Donors, healthy HIV-negative adults, lacked recent acute infections or vaccinations. Looked up from germline, CDR1 is SGHDT and CDR2 is YYEEEE. CDR3 length: 15 amino acids. Trimming cost V 4 bases and J 7 bases; bases outside gene matches: 8. Sequenced input: naive CD4+ T cells from PBMCs. Subset meaning: CD45RA+ positively selected. V is TRBV5-6 and J is TRBJ2-1; 10 bases match TRBD2. This TCR came from a man between 18 and 35 years old in good health. Some clones in this sample may be carry-over from other donors' samples. The CDR3 region is CASSPRLAGVNEQFF. The CDR3 region has the DNA TGTGCCAGCAGCCCACGGCTAGCGGGAGTTAATGAGCAGTTCTTC. Drawing the rest from reference TRBV5-6 and TRBJ2-1, the complete variable domain is DAGVTQSPTHLIKTRGQQVTLRCSPKSGHDTVSWYQQALGQGPQFIFQYYEEEERQRGNFPDRFSGHQFPNYSSELNVNALLLGDSALYLCASSPRLAGVNEQFFGPGTRLTVL.